Described below is a single TCR beta chain sequence and its context. The sample is drawn from a study of OX40 agonist ivuxolimab in advanced cancers. The method was immunoSEQ multiplex PCR; TCRdb's version includes in-frame clones alone and lacks a portion of them. The table lists some 64,000 clones, 80% to 95% of them singletons. Germline values: CDR1 MNHEY, CDR2 SVGAGI. The CDR3 is 13 residues long. V gave up 2 bases and J gave up 0 bases, with 3 bases separating them. The TCR comes from an adult with an advanced solid tumor such as melanoma, head and neck, liver or kidney cancer. The source was CD4+ or CD8+ T cells sorted from blood, collected in a trial of the OX40 agonist ivuxolimab. The chain is built from TRBV6-5 and TRBJ2-3; D not resolved. The DNA for the CDR3 is TGTGCCAGCAGTTACGACAGCACAGATACGCAGTATTTT. It yields the protein CASSYDSTDTQYF.